Following are 4 T cell receptor beta chains from one sample sequenced in a study of identical twins. Using its own MiXCR run on the 5' RACE reads, TCRdb lists one record per CDR3 protein. Among 450,000 or so distinct CDR3 sequences listed, approximately 15% were seen once. The same data also contributed to another study, on yellow fever vaccine responses in identical twins.

The specimen sequenced was CD4+ T cells sorted from blood. These receptors were collected from a woman under 30 in good health.

This clonotype was seen at least ten times. This chain joins TRBV15 and TRBJ2-4; no reliable D call. Germline CDR1 LNHNV, CDR2 YYDKDF (reference sequence). Trimming stripped 1 base from V and 1 base from J, with 8 bases between. This CDR3 comprises 15 residues. In DNA form, the CDR3 reads TGTGCCACCAGCAGAGGACTGGGGGCCAAAAACATTCAGTACTTC. It is translated as CATSRGLGAKNIQYF. Full variable domain (missing parts from reference TRBV15 and TRBJ2-4): DAMVIQNPRYQVTQFGKPVTLSCSQTLNHNVMYWYQQKSSQAPKLLFHYYDKDFNNEADTPDNFQSRRPNTSFCFLDIRSPGLGDTAMYLCATSRGLGAKNIQYFGAGTRLSVL.

The rearrangement links TRBV12-3 or TRBV12-4 to TRBJ2-5; TRBD2 is a possible D gene (6 bases). With 6 bases removed from V and 7 bases from J, the gap between germline ends came to 15 bases. This CDR3 region has 13 residues. The CDR3 protein is CASRLEVRGTQYF. The CDR3 DNA follows: TGTGCCAGCAGACTTGAGGTGCGGGGGACCCAGTACTTC.

This chain joins TRBV7-9 and TRBJ1-1; D gene uncertain. Trimming removed 2 bases from V and 1 base from J, with 8 bases in between. CDR3 size: 14 residues. The germline gives CDR1 SEHNR, CDR2 FQNEAQ (reference sequence). CDR3 residues: CASSLPKSNTEAFF. CDR3 nucleotides: TGTGCCAGCAGCTTACCTAAATCGAACACTGAAGCTTTCTTT.

The chain carries TRBV7-2 and TRBJ2-5; 9 nucleotides agree with TRBD2. The junction had 6 bases not matched to a gene; V was cut back by 2 bases and J by 5 bases. The germline gives CDR1 SGHTA, CDR2 FQGNSA. This CDR3 spans 15 amino acids. This CDR3 reads CASSLRGTSFETQYF. The CDR3 DNA follows: TGTGCCAGCAGCTTAAGGGGGACTAGCTTCGAGACCCAGTACTTC.